This T cell receptor beta chain appears in the sequencing data of a study of OX40 agonist ivuxolimab in advanced cancers. TCRdb's copy holds only in-frame clones and misses some; the assay was immunoSEQ multiplex PCR. The data show over 90,000 clones, roughly nine tenths seen once. The V and J ends lost 5 bases and 12 bases respectively, with 14 bases between them. CDR1 and CDR2 from the germline V gene are GTSNPN and SVGIG (reference sequence). CDR3 size: 11 residues. This clonotype originated in an adult with an advanced solid tumor such as melanoma, head and neck, liver or kidney cancer. This chain uses TRBV30 with TRBJ2-1; D not resolved. Sequenced material: CD4+ or CD8+ T cells sorted from blood, taken in a trial of the OX40 agonist ivuxolimab. Here the CDR3 reads CAWAESRTQFF. The CDR3 region has the DNA TGTGCCTGGGCAGAATCTAGGACGCAGTTCTTC.